The 29 T cell receptor beta chains listed next were all sequenced from one sample in a study of human T cells and chemical hapten exposure. Noted time point: patch test 1, 2 weeks after DPC sensitization. The sample's treatment: therapeutic diphenylcyclopropenone sensitization with weekly scalp DPC. TCRdb re-called the RACE reads through MiXCR, storing one row per CDR3 protein. The sample gives approximately 340,000 distinct CDR3 sequences, roughly 6.9% of which show up once; 8% to 9% is in the top ten. Sequencing was performed on whole blood, taken in connection with sensitization to the hapten diphenylcyclopropenone (DPC). These receptors all stem from a woman aged 18-29 years with alopecia areata. Some clones in this sample may be carry-over from other donors' samples.

The chain has TRBV6-5 and TRBJ2-7, with 10 nucleotides matching TRBD1. J gave up 4 bases and V 2 bases, and 5 bases lay outside the gene matches. Germline CDR1 and CDR2: MNHEY and SVGAGI. This CDR3 region has 15 residues. The CDR3 DNA reads as TGTGCCAGCAGTTACGCGACAGGGGGCGGTTACGAGCAGTACTTC. Translating it yields CASSYATGGGYEQYF.

This clonotype has more than one count but fewer than ten. CDR3 residues: CSVEGVGPSTDTQYF. CDR3 coding DNA: TGCAGCGTTGAAGGCGTGGGCCCCAGCACAGATACGCAGTATTTT. The chain joins TRBV29-1 to TRBJ2-3; D ambiguous. Trimming took 1 base from V and 0 from J, leaving 11 bases between them. Germline CDR1 SQVTM, CDR2 ANQGSEA. The CDR3 contains 15 residues.

The rearrangement joins TRBV7-9 to TRBJ2-1; D may be TRBD2 (7 bases). From germline, CDR1 is SEHNR and CDR2 FQNEAQ (reference sequence). The CDR3 extends over 14 amino acids. The V and J ends lost 6 bases and 8 bases respectively, with 17 bases between them. The CDR3 nucleotides read TGTGCCAGCAGGCCCGGGGGGCCGGGGGATGAGCAGTTCTTC. Residues: CASRPGGPGDEQFF.

The chain is built from TRBV4-2 and TRBJ1-1; no clear D gene. CDR3 size: 12 residues. V lost 8 bases and J 6 bases, leaving 13 bases between the germline ends. Germline assignment: CDR1 LGHNA and CDR2 YNFKEQ. CDR3 sequence reads: CASRNEVPEAFF. CDR3 DNA: TGTGCCAGCCGGAATGAGGTCCCTGAAGCTTTCTTT.

The table lists this clonotype with many counts. The chain employs TRBV3-1 and TRBJ2-3, with TRBD2 matching 8 bases. Germline CDR1 reads LGHDT; CDR2 reads YNNKEL (reference sequence). This CDR3 spans 17 amino acids. The ends lost 2 bases at V and 2 bases at J; junction bases unmatched: 9. The CDR3 sequence: CASSQRVAGGPTDTQYF. As DNA, the CDR3 is TGTGCCAGCAGCCAAAGAGTTGCGGGGGGTCCCACAGATACGCAGTATTTT.

This clonotype was counted between two and nine times. The chain combines TRBV7-9 with TRBJ1-5; D unclear. The germline gives CDR1 SEHNR, CDR2 FQNEAQ (reference sequence). V gave up 3 bases and J gave up 11 bases, with 8 bases separating them. The CDR3 loop spans 11 amino acids. The CDR3 loop reads CASSLGSAQHF. The CDR3 nucleotides are TGTGCCAGCAGCTTGGGTTCGGCCCAGCATTTT.

About this clonotype itself: Its ends do not fully match the called genes, so a read error is possible. The rearrangement joins TRBV7-8 to TRBJ1-1; 9 nucleotides line up with TRBD1. The CDR3 has 19 amino acids. In germline, CDR1 is SGHVS, CDR2 FQNEAQ. The CDR3 sequence: CASGLPNRGPEFADTEAFF. The CDR3 DNA reads TGTGCCAGCGGCTTACCGAACAGGGGGCCCGAATTTGCGGACACTGAAGCTTTCTTT.

This clonotype was recorded a few times. The chain is built from TRBV28 and TRBJ1-6, with TRBD1 matching over 9 bases. CDR1 and CDR2 (germline): MDHEN, SYDVKM. The CDR3 is 17 amino acids. J gave up 8 bases and V 2 bases, and 10 bases lay outside the gene matches. The CDR3 loop reads CASSLILGGQGDSPLHF. DNA of the CDR3: TGTGCCAGCAGTTTAATCTTAGGGGGACAGGGTGATTCACCCCTCCACTTT.

This clonotype was counted a few times. This chain connects TRBV27 to TRBJ2-3; the match to TRBD2 covers 11 bases. V lost 6 bases and J lost 3; bases outside the gene matches: 11. CDR3 length: 17 residues. CDR1 MNHEY and CDR2 SMNVEV come from the germline V gene (reference sequence). The CDR3 DNA is TGTGCCAGCAGCCGCTCCCTAGCGGGGGGAGGTACAGATACGCAGTATTTT. This encodes CASSRSLAGGGTDTQYF.

This clonotype was picked up a small number of times. The chain is built from TRBV7-8 and TRBJ1-1; D call uncertain. There are 16 residues in the CDR3. V was shortened by 2 bases and J by 0 bases, with 13 bases between the two germline ends. The germline V gene encodes CDR1 SGHVS and CDR2 FQNEAQ. The CDR3 spells CASSLFSGYMNTEAFF. The CDR3 bases are TGTGCCAGCAGCTTATTTTCGGGGTACATGAACACTGAAGCTTTCTTT.

The chain links TRBV5-4 to TRBJ2-3; TRBD1 is a possible D gene (6 bases). The CDR3 runs 14 residues. The V end was cut by 3 bases, the J end by 3 bases, with 11 bases between. Germline V gene sequence: CDR1 SGHNT, CDR2 YYREEE (reference sequence). For the CDR3, the DNA is TGTGCCAGCAGCTCCCCACAGGGTACAGATACGCAGTATTTT. Protein: CASSSPQGTDTQYF.

This clonotype was found a few times. The CDR3 nucleotides read TGCGCCAGCAGCCCCGGGACAGGGCTGAACTATGGCTACACCTTC. As protein: CASSPGTGLNYGYTF. The V and J genes are TRBV4-1 and TRBJ1-2, with TRBD1 identical over 9 bases. Trimming cost V 4 bases and J 2 bases; bases outside gene matches: 5. The CDR3 is made up of 15 amino acids. In germline, CDR1 is MGHRA, CDR2 YSYEKL.

The genes are TRBV9 and TRBJ2-1, with a possible D match to TRBD1 (9 bases). The CDR3 has 16 amino acids. The germline V and J ends were trimmed by 3 bases and 7 bases, with 20 bases remaining between them. Per germline, CDR1 SGDLS and CDR2 YYNGEE. CDR3 bases: TGTGCCAGCAGCGATCCCGGGGGGGACAGGGTTAATGAGCAGTTCTTC. It encodes CASSDPGGDRVNEQFF.

This sequence joins TRBV12-3 or TRBV12-4 and TRBJ1-5; D not certain. V dropped 10 bases and J dropped 3 bases, with 19 bases sitting between them. CDR3 length: 15 amino acids. The CDR3 DNA reads as TGTGCCACCAAGGAGAATTCCTTGAACAATCAGCCCCAGCATTTT. Translated, it gives CATKENSLNNQPQHF.

The rearrangement uses TRBV18 and TRBJ2-1; 10 bases align to TRBD2. The J segment lost 5 bases and the V segment lost 5 bases, leaving 9 bases of the junction unmatched. The CDR3 covers 16 residues. In germline, CDR1 is KGHSH, CDR2 LQKENI. CDR3 sequence: CASSSMIAGGHNEQFF. The CDR3 nucleotides are TGTGCCAGCTCATCCATGATAGCGGGGGGCCACAATGAGCAGTTCTTC.

This clonotype was recorded at least ten times. The DNA for the CDR3 is TGTGCCAGCAGCCCTCGGACTCCAGAAGAGACCCAGTACTTC. Translation: CASSPRTPEETQYF. The genes are TRBV7-9 and TRBJ2-5; the D gene is possibly TRBD2 (5 bases). Germline CDR1 is SEHNR and CDR2 is FQNEAQ (reference sequence). The CDR3 totals 14 residues. V was trimmed by 5 bases and J by 3 bases, leaving 13 bases between them.

This clonotype came up a few times. The chain carries TRBV7-8 and TRBJ1-6; D uncertain. Trimming shortened V by 5 bases and J by 7 bases, and 9 bases separated the two germline ends. Germline loops: CDR1 SGHVS, CDR2 FQNEAQ. The CDR3 covers 13 residues. The CDR3 spells CASSPSLNSPLHF. The CDR3 region has the DNA TGTGCCAGCAGCCCCTCTCTCAATTCACCCCTCCACTTT.

This clonotype showed up just a few times. The V gene is TRBV6-5, the J gene TRBJ2-7, with 8 bases matching TRBD1. V shed 0 bases and J 4 bases; nucleotides not matched to a gene: 11. Per the germline V gene, CDR1 is MNHEY and CDR2 is SVGAGI. The CDR3 extends over 17 amino acids. CDR3 nucleotides: TGTGCCAGCAGTTACTCAGTCCCGGGACAGGTCGGATACGAGCAGTACTTC. Translation: CASSYSVPGQVGYEQYF.

The sample holds many counts of this clonotype. The J gene is TRBJ1-5, the V gene TRBV6-2 or TRBV6-3, with D perhaps TRBD1 (6 bases). The CDR3 runs to 20 residues. Per germline, CDR1 MNHEY and CDR2 SVGEGT. With 2 bases removed from V and 3 bases from J, the gap between germline ends came to 26 bases. CDR3 region: CASSYDDRLTLSRLNQPQHF. For the CDR3, the DNA is TGTGCCAGCAGTTACGATGACAGGCTTACCCTTAGCCGACTCAATCAGCCCCAGCATTTT.

This clonotype was seen at least ten times. This chain joins TRBV7-2 and TRBJ1-5; D is undetermined. Germline assignment: CDR1 SGHTA and CDR2 FQGNSA. The V end was cut by 2 bases, the J end by 4 bases, with 9 bases between. CDR3 length: 14 amino acids. CDR3 sequence reads: CASSLYIWNQPQHF. CDR3 coding DNA: TGTGCCAGCAGCTTATATATCTGGAATCAGCCCCAGCATTTT. The full variable domain, its missing parts supplied by reference TRBV7-2 and TRBJ1-5, is GAGVSQSPSNKVTEKGKDVELRCDPISGHTALYWYRQSLGQGLEFLIYFQGNSAPDKSGLPSDRFSAERTGGSVSTLTIQRTQQEDSAVYLCASSLYIWNQPQHFGDGTRLSIL.

The CDR3 DNA is TGTGCCAGCAGCTTAGGGGGCCCCAGGGCCCAGTACTTC. Protein sequence: CASSLGGPRAQYF. The rearrangement uses TRBV11-2 and TRBJ2-5; perhaps TRBD1 as D (5 bases). CDR3 length equals 13 residues. V dropped 1 base and J dropped 9 bases, with 12 bases sitting between them. Germline lookup yields CDR1 SGHAT and CDR2 FQNNGV.

This chain uses TRBV2 with TRBJ1-1, with D tentatively TRBD1 (5 bases). Germline CDR1 SNHLY, CDR2 FYNNEI. The CDR3 has 14 residues. Trimming stripped 7 bases from V and 1 base from J, with 13 bases between. CDR3 sequence reads: CASTAIGQNTEAFF. The CDR3 coding sequence is TGTGCCAGCACCGCGATTGGACAGAACACTGAAGCTTTCTTT.

The chain employs TRBV12-5 and TRBJ1-5, with D hard to call. CDR1 and CDR2 (germline): LGHNT, FRNRAP. CDR3 length: 12 amino acids. Trimming took off 1 base at V and 7 bases at J, with 5 bases between the two ends. The CDR3 sequence is CASGLEGQPQHF. The CDR3, as DNA: TGTGCTAGTGGTTTGGAAGGGCAGCCCCAGCATTTT.

There are a few counts of this clonotype. The chain couples TRBV7-9 to TRBJ1-6; 7 bases line up with TRBD1. Germline lookup yields CDR1 SEHNR and CDR2 FQNEAQ (reference sequence). CDR3 length equals 18 residues. V was pared by 7 bases and J by 0 bases, with 12 bases of the junction left unmatched. The CDR3 here is CASTTRDSLSSYNSPLHF. Here the CDR3 DNA reads TGTGCCAGCACCACTAGGGACAGCCTCAGCTCCTATAATTCACCCCTCCACTTT.

This rearrangement joins TRBV2 to TRBJ2-2; D is ambiguous. This CDR3 region has 14 residues. The V gene's germline CDR1 is SNHLY and CDR2 FYNNEI. Trimming pared 4 bases from V and 1 base from J, leaving 7 bases between. CDR3 loop: CASSVEENTGELFF. The CDR3 coding sequence is TGTGCCAGCAGTGTGGAAGAGAACACCGGGGAGCTGTTTTTT.

This chain joins TRBV6-2 or TRBV6-3 and TRBJ2-3; 7 bases align to TRBD2. With V trimmed by 2 bases and J by 0 bases, 2 bases remained unmatched. From germline, CDR1 is MNHEY and CDR2 SVGEGT. The CDR3 totals 15 residues. The chain's CDR3 is CASSYEAGSTDTQYF. CDR3 coding DNA: TGTGCCAGCAGTTACGAAGCGGGGAGCACAGATACGCAGTATTTT.

This clonotype was found a few times. The J gene is TRBJ2-1, the V gene TRBV28; D possibly corresponds to TRBD1 (5 bases). The CDR3 covers 13 residues. The germline gives CDR1 MDHEN, CDR2 SYDVKM. The V gene lost 2 bases and the J gene lost 7 bases, with 9 bases spanning the gap. The CDR3: CASSLQGMNEQFF. The CDR3 bases are TGTGCCAGCAGTTTACAGGGCATGAATGAGCAGTTCTTC.

The chain is built from TRBV29-1 and TRBJ2-3, with TRBD1 identical over 8 bases. CDR3 length: 14 residues. J lost 7 bases, V lost 4 bases, and 10 bases had no gene match. Germline CDR1 is SQVTM and CDR2 is ANQGSEA. CDR3 sequence reads: CSVVGQGALNTQYF. The CDR3 DNA sequence: TGCAGCGTTGTAGGGCAGGGGGCTTTGAATACGCAGTATTTT.

This clonotype appeared a few times. J is TRBJ1-5 and V is TRBV29-1; D not resolved. From germline, CDR1 is SQVTM and CDR2 ANQGSEA. Trimming took off 7 bases at V and 3 bases at J, with 10 bases between the two ends. CDR3 length: 12 residues. The CDR3 coding sequence is TGCAGCGCCGGTTGGTACAATCAGCCCCAGCATTTT. Its translation: CSAGWYNQPQHF.